What follows describes a single TCR beta chain. Individuals drawn from approximately 26 US areas were roughly 18 to 95 years old. Participants had their cohort set by participant-reported clinical history. The CDR3 length is 14 residues. Trimming shortened V by 2 bases and J by 2 bases, and 8 bases separated the two germline ends. Germline lookup yields CDR1 WNHNN and CDR2 SYGVQD (reference sequence). Data came from immunoSEQ multiplex PCR; TCRdb stores just in-frame clones and leaves some out. The sample holds almost 400,000 clones, approximately 90% seen once. This specimen comes from a study of blood T cell repertoires in COVID-19.

This receptor was identified in a woman aged 25 to 39 with acute COVID-19. The sequenced sample was PBMCs or T cells enriched from blood (not recorded which). The rearrangement uses TRBV10-1 and TRBJ2-3; the D is unclear. CDR3 in DNA: TGCGCCAGCAGTGAGGTAGCAGACACAGATACGCAGTATTTT. Amino acid sequence: CASSEVADTDTQYF.